This T cell receptor (beta chain) appears in the sequencing data of a study of T cells in localized non-small cell lung cancer. Study results and caveats: The highest T cell clonality was in uninvolved adjacent lung, above tumor. Multi-region tumor sequencing was not done, so intratumor heterogeneity could not be excluded. Detection in adjacent lung was observed for a median roughly 62 of the top 100 tumor clones.

Assay: immunoSEQ multiplex PCR; the TCRdb copy retains only in-frame clones and omits some. The sample consists of about 25,000 clones, around 87% of them appearing once. A word on this clone: Its specificity is unknown.

CDR3 length: 16 residues. Trimming took 3 bases from V and 2 from J; bases not matched to a gene: 8. Germline V lookup: CDR1 MNHEY, CDR2 SMNVEV (reference sequence). The sample here was peripheral blood, taken before any cancer treatment. The origin of this receptor is a male donor older than 55 with stage II squamous cell lung carcinoma. V gene TRBV27 combines with J gene TRBJ2-7, with TRBD1 matching over 9 bases. The CDR3 protein is CASSFLDRGPPYEQYF. The DNA for the CDR3 is TGTGCCAGCAGTTTCTTGGACAGGGGTCCCCCCTACGAGCAGTACTTC.